A single sample is the source of the 2 T cell receptor beta chains below, sequenced in a study of human T cells and chemical hapten exposure (dated by TCRdb to the early 2020s). Receptor amplification or capture employed RACE. Sequenced using a NextSeq 500. The public reads were reanalyzed by TCRdb: fastp trimming at Q25, MiXCR alignment, in-frame beta chains only. Each entry is one CDR3 protein sequence, shown with its most common DNA and genes. For this sample the table gives about 160,000 distinct CDR3 sequences, of which roughly a quarter were detected only once. The ten most abundant clones make up under 2.5% of the sample. This specimen's time point label, per the study, means: patch test 3, about 24 weeks after DPC sensitization. This specimen's treatment or condition label, per the study, means: therapeutic diphenylcyclopropenone sensitization with weekly scalp DPC. The specimen was whole blood, collected in connection with sensitization to the hapten diphenylcyclopropenone (DPC). Receptors originate from a woman younger than 35 with alopecia areata. Some clones in this sample may be carry-over from other donors' samples.

The rearrangement joins TRBV2 to TRBJ2-1; 12 bases map to TRBD2. V shed 7 bases and J 7 bases; nucleotides not matched to a gene: 8. This CDR3 contains 15 residues. Germline loops: CDR1 SNHLY, CDR2 FYNNEI. The CDR3 nucleotides read TGTGCCAGCACCCTACTGACTAGCGGGAGTAATGAGCAGTTCTTC. Translated: CASTLLTSGSNEQFF. The complete variable domain, with remaining parts taken from reference TRBV2 and TRBJ2-1, reads EPEVTQTPSHQVTQMGQEVILRCVPISNHLYFYWYRQILGQKVEFLVSFYNNEISEKSEIFDDQFSVERPDGSNFTLKIRSTKLEDSAMYFCASTLLTSGSNEQFFGPGTRLTVL.

Only a few counts were recorded for this clonotype. The chain has TRBV6-2 or TRBV6-3 and TRBJ2-3, with D hard to call. Trimming removed 6 bases from V and 4 bases from J, with 8 bases in between. Germline CDR1 is MNHEY and CDR2 is SVGEGT. The CDR3 extends over 12 amino acids. DNA for the CDR3: TGTGCCAGCAGGCAAGGGTCAGATACGCAGTATTTT. Amino acids: CASRQGSDTQYF.